What follows is one TCR beta chain and its context. Its antigen is not known. The junction and the germline gene differ at one end; a read error may be behind it. The CDR3 consists of 13 residues. CDR1 and CDR2 from the germline V gene are ENHRY and SYGVKD. The sample belongs to a study of shared clonotypes between healthy human individuals. Study-wide findings and caveats: Depth of sequencing was expected to influence donor clonotype sharing. Against clonotypes common to all four donors, non-shared ones had lower generation probabilities.

Deep level was the assay's run setting. In the source study's methods: In the immunoSEQ data, sequences were junction-only and lacked quality scores, so filtering differed. Here immunoSEQ multiplex PCR was the method, and the copy in TCRdb shows in-frame clones only, minus some. That table supplies the V and J calls and clone size; D and trimming were determined from the DNA. The profile shows roughly 2.1 million clones, 90% to 95% of them singletons. CD8 cells regarded as naive lacked CD45RO, were positively chosen for CCR7, and omitted terminally differentiated effector memory CD45RA+ cells. This TCR was recovered from a man between 18 and 35 years old in good health. Some clones in this sample may be carry-over from other donors' samples. J is TRBJ1-1 and V is TRBV10-3; D is possibly TRBD1 (5 bases). The sequenced sample consisted of naive CD8+ T cells from PBMCs. The chain's CDR3 is CATSESTGLWAFF. The CDR3 DNA sequence: TGTGCCACCAGTGAGTCAACGGGACTGTGGGCTTTCTTT.